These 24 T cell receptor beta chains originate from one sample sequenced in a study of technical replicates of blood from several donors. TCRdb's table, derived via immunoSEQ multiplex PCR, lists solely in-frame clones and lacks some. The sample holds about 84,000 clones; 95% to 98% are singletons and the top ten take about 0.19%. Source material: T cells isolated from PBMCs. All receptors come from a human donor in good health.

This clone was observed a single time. The CDR3 DNA follows: TGTGCCAGCAGCTTAGCGAGACAGTCCCAAAATAACATTCAGTACTTC. It yields the protein CASSLARQSQNNIQYF. J is TRBJ2-4 and V is TRBV11-1, with D tentatively TRBD1 (5 bases). There are 16 residues in the CDR3. Germline assignment: CDR1 SGHAT and CDR2 FQDESV (reference sequence). The germline V and J ends were trimmed by 0 bases and 7 bases, with 16 bases remaining between them.

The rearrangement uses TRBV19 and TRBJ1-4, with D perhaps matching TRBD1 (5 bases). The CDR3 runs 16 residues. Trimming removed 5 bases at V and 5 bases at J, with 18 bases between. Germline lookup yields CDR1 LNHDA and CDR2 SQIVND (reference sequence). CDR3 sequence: CASSRQATVGNEKLFF. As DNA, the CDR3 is TGTGCCAGTAGTCGGCAAGCGACAGTTGGGAATGAAAAACTGTTTTTT.

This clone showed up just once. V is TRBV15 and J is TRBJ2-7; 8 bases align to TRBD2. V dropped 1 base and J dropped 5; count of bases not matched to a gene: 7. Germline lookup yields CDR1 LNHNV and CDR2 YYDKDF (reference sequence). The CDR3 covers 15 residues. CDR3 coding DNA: TGTGCCACCAGCAGAGTGACGGGAGGGTCGAACGAGCAGTACTTC. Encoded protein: CATSRVTGGSNEQYF.

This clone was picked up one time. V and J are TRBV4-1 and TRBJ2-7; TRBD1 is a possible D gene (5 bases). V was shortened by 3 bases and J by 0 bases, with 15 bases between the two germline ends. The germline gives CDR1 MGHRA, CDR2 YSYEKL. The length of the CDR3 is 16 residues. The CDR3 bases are TGCGCCAGCAGCCACGGTCCAGGGTGGGGCTCCTACGAGCAGTACTTC. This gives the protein CASSHGPGWGSYEQYF.

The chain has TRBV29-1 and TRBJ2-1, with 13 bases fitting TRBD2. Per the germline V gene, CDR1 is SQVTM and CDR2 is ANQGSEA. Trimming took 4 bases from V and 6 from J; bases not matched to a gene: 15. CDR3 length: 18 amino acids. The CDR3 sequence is CSVGRLGGLAGVVNEQFF. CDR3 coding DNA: TGCAGCGTTGGCAGGCTCGGAGGACTAGCGGGAGTTGTCAATGAGCAGTTCTTC.

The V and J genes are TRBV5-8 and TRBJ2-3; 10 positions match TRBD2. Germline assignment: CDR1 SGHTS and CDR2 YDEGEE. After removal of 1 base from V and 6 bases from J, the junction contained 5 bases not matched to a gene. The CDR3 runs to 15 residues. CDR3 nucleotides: TGTGCCAGCAGCTTGAGCGGGAGGGCCTGGGATACGCAGTATTTT. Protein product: CASSLSGRAWDTQYF.

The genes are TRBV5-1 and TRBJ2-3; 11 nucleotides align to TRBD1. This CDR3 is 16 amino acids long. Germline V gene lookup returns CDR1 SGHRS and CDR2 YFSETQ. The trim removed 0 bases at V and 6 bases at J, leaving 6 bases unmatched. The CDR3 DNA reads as TGCGCCAGCAGCTTGGTTGGACAGGGGGCGGGGGATACGCAGTATTTT. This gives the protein CASSLVGQGAGDTQYF.

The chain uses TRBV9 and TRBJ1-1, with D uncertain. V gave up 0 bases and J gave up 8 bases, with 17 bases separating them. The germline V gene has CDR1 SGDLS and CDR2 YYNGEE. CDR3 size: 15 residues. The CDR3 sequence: CASSVADLANREAFF. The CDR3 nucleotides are TGTGCCAGCAGCGTAGCTGATCTAGCAAATCGGGAAGCTTTCTTT.

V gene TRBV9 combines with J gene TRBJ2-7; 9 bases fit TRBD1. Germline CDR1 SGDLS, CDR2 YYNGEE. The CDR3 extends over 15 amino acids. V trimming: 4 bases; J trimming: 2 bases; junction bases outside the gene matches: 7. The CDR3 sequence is CASSPGQGRPYEQYF. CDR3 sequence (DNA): TGTGCCAGCAGCCCGGGACAGGGAAGGCCCTACGAGCAGTACTTC.

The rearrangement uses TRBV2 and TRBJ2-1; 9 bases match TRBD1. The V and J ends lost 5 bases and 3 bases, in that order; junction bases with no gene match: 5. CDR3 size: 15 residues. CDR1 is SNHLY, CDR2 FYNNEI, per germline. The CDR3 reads CASSYGQGSYNEQFF. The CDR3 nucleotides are TGTGCCAGCAGTTATGGACAGGGGAGCTACAATGAGCAGTTCTTC.

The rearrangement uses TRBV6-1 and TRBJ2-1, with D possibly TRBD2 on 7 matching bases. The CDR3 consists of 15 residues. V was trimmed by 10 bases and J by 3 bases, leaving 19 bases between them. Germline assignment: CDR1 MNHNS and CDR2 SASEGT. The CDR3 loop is CATDKGGQIYNEQFF. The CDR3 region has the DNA TGTGCCACAGACAAGGGGGGGCAGATCTACAATGAGCAGTTCTTC.

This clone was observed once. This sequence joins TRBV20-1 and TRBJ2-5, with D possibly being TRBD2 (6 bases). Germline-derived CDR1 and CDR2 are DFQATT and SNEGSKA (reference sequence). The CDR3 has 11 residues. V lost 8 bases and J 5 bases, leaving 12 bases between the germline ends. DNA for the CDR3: TGCAGTAAAAGCCGGGGGGAGACCCAGTACTTC. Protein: CSKSRGETQYF.

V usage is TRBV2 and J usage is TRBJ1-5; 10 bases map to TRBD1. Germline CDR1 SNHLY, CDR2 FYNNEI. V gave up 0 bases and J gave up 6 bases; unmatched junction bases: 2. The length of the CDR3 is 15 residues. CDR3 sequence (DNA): TGTGCCAGCAGTGAAGCATGGACAGGGGGTCAGCCCCAGCATTTT. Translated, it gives CASSEAWTGGQPQHF.

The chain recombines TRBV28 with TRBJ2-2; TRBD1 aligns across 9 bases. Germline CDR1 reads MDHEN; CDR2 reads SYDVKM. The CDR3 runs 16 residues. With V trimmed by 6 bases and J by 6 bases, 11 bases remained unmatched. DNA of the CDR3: TGTGCCAGCAGCTCGCATGGACAGGGGATCTCCGGGGAGCTGTTTTTT. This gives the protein CASSSHGQGISGELFF.

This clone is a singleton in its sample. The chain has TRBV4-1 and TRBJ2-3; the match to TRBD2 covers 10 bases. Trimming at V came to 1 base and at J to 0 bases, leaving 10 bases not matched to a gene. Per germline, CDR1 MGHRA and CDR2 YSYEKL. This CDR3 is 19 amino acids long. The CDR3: CASSQGGYIAGGSTDTQYF. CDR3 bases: TGCGCCAGCAGCCAAGGGGGGTATATAGCGGGGGGAAGCACAGATACGCAGTATTTT.

DNA for the CDR3: TGTGCCAGCAGCCTCCACAGGGCCTACGAGCAGTACTTC. Translated, it gives CASSLHRAYEQYF. The V gene is TRBV5-4, the J gene TRBJ2-7, with D perhaps TRBD1 (6 bases). This CDR3 comprises 13 residues. V was clipped by 4 bases and J by 2 bases, with 10 bases between them. Germline-derived CDR1 and CDR2 are SGHNT and YYREEE (reference sequence).

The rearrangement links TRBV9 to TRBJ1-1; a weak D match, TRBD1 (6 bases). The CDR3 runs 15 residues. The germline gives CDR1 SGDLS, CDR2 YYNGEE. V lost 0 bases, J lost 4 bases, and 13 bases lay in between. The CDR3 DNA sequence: TGTGCCAGCAGCGTAGACGAGACAGGCCCCACTGAAGCTTTCTTT. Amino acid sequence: CASSVDETGPTEAFF.

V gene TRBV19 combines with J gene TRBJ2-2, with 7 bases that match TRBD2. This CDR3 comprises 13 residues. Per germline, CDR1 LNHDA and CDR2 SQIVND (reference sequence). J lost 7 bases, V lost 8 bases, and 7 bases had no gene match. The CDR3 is CASHFTGGGELFF. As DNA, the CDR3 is TGTGCCAGTCACTTCACGGGGGGCGGGGAGCTGTTTTTT.

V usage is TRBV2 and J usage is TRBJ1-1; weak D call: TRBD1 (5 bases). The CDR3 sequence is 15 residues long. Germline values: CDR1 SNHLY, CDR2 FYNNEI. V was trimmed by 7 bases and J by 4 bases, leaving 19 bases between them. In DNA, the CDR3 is TGTGCCAGCATTCAGTCTTGGGGCTCGGGCACTGAAGCTTTCTTT. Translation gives CASIQSWGSGTEAFF. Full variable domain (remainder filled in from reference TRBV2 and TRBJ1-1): EPEVTQTPSHQVTQMGQEVILRCVPISNHLYFYWYRQILGQKVEFLVSFYNNEISEKSEIFDDQFSVERPDGSNFTLKIRSTKLEDSAMYFCASIQSWGSGTEAFFGQGTRLTVV.

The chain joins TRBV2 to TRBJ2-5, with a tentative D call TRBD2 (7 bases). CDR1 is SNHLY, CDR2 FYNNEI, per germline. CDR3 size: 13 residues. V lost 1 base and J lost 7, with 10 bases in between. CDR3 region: CASSEERGGTQYF. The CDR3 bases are TGTGCCAGCAGTGAAGAAAGGGGGGGGACCCAGTACTTC.

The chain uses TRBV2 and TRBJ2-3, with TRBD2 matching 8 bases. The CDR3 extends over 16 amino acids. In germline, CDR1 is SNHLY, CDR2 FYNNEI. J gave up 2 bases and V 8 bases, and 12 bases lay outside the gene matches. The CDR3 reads CASGRSGIRNTDTQYF. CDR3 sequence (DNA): TGTGCCAGCGGTCGTAGCGGGATCAGAAACACAGATACGCAGTATTTT.

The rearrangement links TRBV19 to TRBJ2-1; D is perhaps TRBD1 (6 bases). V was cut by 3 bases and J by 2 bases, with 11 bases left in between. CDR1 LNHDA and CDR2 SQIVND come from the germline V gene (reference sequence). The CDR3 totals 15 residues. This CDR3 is CASSISTGTYNEQFF. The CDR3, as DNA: TGTGCCAGTAGTATCTCTACAGGGACCTACAATGAGCAGTTCTTC.

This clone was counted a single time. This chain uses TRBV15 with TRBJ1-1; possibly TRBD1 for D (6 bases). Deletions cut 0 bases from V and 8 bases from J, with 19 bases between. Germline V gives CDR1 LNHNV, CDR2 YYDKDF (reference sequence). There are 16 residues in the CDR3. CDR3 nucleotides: TGTGCCACCAGCAGAGATAGTACAGGGATCGAGGTCGAAGCTTTCTTT. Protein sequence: CATSRDSTGIEVEAFF.

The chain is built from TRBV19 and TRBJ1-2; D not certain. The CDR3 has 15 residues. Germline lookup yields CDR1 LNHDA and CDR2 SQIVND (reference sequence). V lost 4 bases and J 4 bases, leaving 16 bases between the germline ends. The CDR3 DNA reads TGTGCCAGTAGTAAAACCCTACCCCAAAGCTATGGCTACACCTTC. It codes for CASSKTLPQSYGYTF.